The clone carrying this T cell receptor (beta chain) was counted a single time. Its antigen is unknown. The data were obtained in a study of shared clonotypes between healthy human individuals. Whole-study results and caveats: When compared with the clonotypes that were shared by all four sorted-subset donors, the non-shared clonotypes turned out to have lower generation probabilities.

Several immunoSEQ plates received, in even portions, the genomic DNA of each subset. Produced via immunoSEQ multiplex PCR; TCRdb's table is partial and in-frame only. The sample records some 87,000 clones, roughly three quarters being singletons. Germline CDR1 is SQVTM and CDR2 is ANQGSEA. CDR3 length equals 15 residues. The trim removed 7 bases at V and 4 bases at J, leaving 12 bases unmatched. Adult donors, all healthy and HIV-negative, had no recent acute infections or vaccinations. Each sample came from a Caucasian adult donor living in Nashville, Tennessee. Sequencing was done on a sample of memory CD8+ T cells sorted from blood. Subset reported: CD45RO+ cells pooled with CCR7-negative TemRA cells. The chain has TRBV29-1 and TRBJ2-1; 8 bases match TRBD2. The TCR sequence derives from a man under 40 in good health. CDR3 nucleotides: TGCAGCGGACACACTAGCGGACCGAGGTACAATGAGCAGTTCTTC. This codes for CSGHTSGPRYNEQFF.